A selection of T cell receptor beta chains follows, all from one sample in a study of a mutant IDH1 vaccine in newly diagnosed glioma. Repertoires were generated with immunoSEQ multiplex PCR, while TCRdb's copy carries only in-frame clones and drops some. The sample lists about 72,000 clones; 84% were seen once. Their specific antigens are unknown. The sample was PBMCs, taken from a glioma patient whose treatment included an IDH1 peptide vaccine. Receptors originate from a man in his late teens or twenties with glioma. The CDR3 runs from the conserved cysteine through the conserved F or W.

V,J,CDR3
TRBV28,TRBJ2-7,CASSSPRLLASYEQYF
TRBV11-2,TRBJ2-3,CASSLESSGEYTDTQYF
TRBV7-3,TRBJ1-1,CASSPANRRSEAFF
TRBV11-2,TRBJ1-2,CASSLKGGANYGYTF
TRBV7-2,TRBJ2-5,CASSSDRRETQYF
TRBV27,TRBJ2-7,CASSYSRASYEQYF
TRBV5-1,TRBJ1-6,CASSLDAGTVNSPLHF
TRBV7-2,TRBJ1-5,CASSLDGGPGPQHF
TRBV5-1,TRBJ2-3,CASSLSDHTDTQYF
TRBV30,TRBJ1-2,CAWSGRGGYGYTF
TRBV27,TRBJ1-1,CASSLSMVGRRGRTEAFF
TRBV4-1,TRBJ1-1,CASSLLGQPNTEAFF
TRBV5-1,TRBJ2-7,CASRGGTGGLYEQYF
TRBV5-1,TRBJ2-7,CASSLTGGFEQYF
TRBV15,TRBJ1-2,CATRRGQRGSPTYGYTF
TRBV7-2,TRBJ2-6,CASSLVRANVLTF
TRBV25-1,TRBJ1-2,CASSEGIGQYYGYTF
TRBV10-3,TRBJ2-7,CAISESEGDSYEQYF
TRBV5-1,TRBJ2-1,CASSSSAGLAYNEQFF
TRBV25-1,TRBJ2-5,CASSARQETQYF
TRBV28,TRBJ2-1,CASSAGTSSNNEQFF
TRBV5-1,TRBJ2-7,CASSLAQSYEQYF
TRBV6-6,TRBJ1-1,CASGFRVTEAFF
TRBV6-6,TRBJ1-3,CASSYGQALSGNTIYF
TRBV5-1,TRBJ1-1,CASSQGTGDTEAFF
TRBV7-9,TRBJ1-1,CASSSERGRAFF
TRBV6-5,TRBJ2-7,CASSSMSREQYF
TRBV29-1,TRBJ1-2,CSVGTTKNYGYTF
TRBV19,TRBJ1-1,CASSIRSGHTEAFF
TRBV20-1,TRBJ1-1,CSANTNTEAFF
TRBV5-1,TRBJ2-1,CASRYGVGGSFNEQFF
TRBV7-9,TRBJ1-5,CASSLAPDTISNQPQHF
TRBV7-2,TRBJ2-7,CASSQVGVQYF
TRBV2,TRBJ1-2,CASSGRGTGNGYTF
TRBV25-1,TRBJ1-1,CASTPGASRNTEAFF
TRBV4-1,TRBJ2-1,CASSQDSGAYNEQFF
TRBV5-4,TRBJ1-2,CASSLGQAALYGYTF
TRBV19,TRBJ2-7,CASRTGTHEQYF
TRBV7-3,TRBJ1-3,CASSSGTGNTIYF
TRBV19,TRBJ1-5,CASSIGGNRPDQPQHF
TRBV30,TRBJ1-1,CAWSVLGTEAFF
TRBV19,TRBJ1-1,CASSVWTEAFF
TRBV19,TRBJ1-5,CASSIDRGVRHF
TRBV27,TRBJ2-7,CASQALGGYYEQYF
TRBV19,TRBJ2-7,CASSIRGASGKQYF
TRBV6-5,TRBJ2-1,CASSYGTTSVNEQFF
TRBV30,TRBJ2-3,CAWSQEFITDTQYF
TRBV19,TRBJ1-4,CASSSGQGAEEKLFF
TRBV7-9,TRBJ2-5,CASSSTSETQYF
TRBV6-5,TRBJ1-2,CASSVAGHYGYTF
TRBV30,TRBJ2-1,CALAPGTYNEQFF
TRBV15,TRBJ1-4,CATSRGPGRDREKLFF
TRBV7-3,TRBJ1-2,CASSLRFETRSSGYTF
TRBV7-8,TRBJ2-6,CASSLVTATSSGANVLTF
TRBV5-4,TRBJ2-7,CASSPGLAGGNEQYF
TRBV7-9,TRBJ2-3,CASSLQVSTDTQYF
TRBV5-5,TRBJ1-2,CASSLEGTGGNGYTF
TRBV27,TRBJ2-6,CASSLLNPSSGANVLTF
TRBV6-6,TRBJ1-2,CASSYGWADGYTF